This note documents a single T cell receptor (beta chain) sequence. This clonotype was seen more than once but under ten times. Its target antigen remains unknown. No base qualities exist here, and no much larger clone lies one base off it. The source of the sample is a study of spatial heterogeneity in lung cancer (dated by TCRdb to 2018 to 2020). Context from the whole study: More beta-chain than alpha-chain transcripts were consistently detected, likely reflecting higher beta-chain transcript abundance. In the raw uncorrected reads, each unique combination of TCR and UMI appeared more than ten times on average. TCR alpha and beta repertoires were quantitatively compared across multiple tumor regions, matched nontumor lung and blood in non-small cell lung cancer. Nonsynonymous mutation counts, determined by whole-exome sequencing of tumor tissue, were related to features of the TCR repertoire. Both alpha and beta chains were TCR-sequenced in samples taken at surgery, namely 220 tumor regions, more than 62 matched nontumor lung samples and just over 55 PBMC samples.

The study at large found these results: Confirming at a functional level the hypothesis that regional TCRs recognize regional mutations was considered to require additional single-cell paired TCR alpha and beta sequencing. Ubiquitous expanded tumor TCRs were detected in blood more often at tumor resection than at routine follow-up.

V is shortened by 5 bases, J by 1 base, and the region joining them spans 11 bases. The germline V gene sets CDR1 to SNHLY and CDR2 to FYNNEI. Measured from the cysteine to the phenylalanine, the CDR3 is 14 residues long. CDR3 DNA only is kept here, 42 bases in frame from base 1. The time point tag for this specimen amounts to: sample taken at primary tumor resection. Whole RNA extracted from tumor and nontumor lung tissue, or from cryopreserved PBMC samples, was used for TCR sequencing without cell sorting. Donors were over 60 patients with early-stage, untreated non-small cell lung cancer from the lung TRACERx cohort. Only patients with enough RNA available from two or more tumor regions were chosen for TCR sequencing. Library preparation was by 5' RACE. The sequencer listed for this sample is NextSeq 500. The TCR library protocol attached a unique molecular identifier to each TCR cDNA molecule to allow correction of PCR and sequencing errors. The authors' pipeline ran thus. Decombinator tools were used for TCR identification, UMI-based error correction and CDR3 extraction. Expanded TCRs were defined as those above a frequency of 2 per 1,000, corresponding to the top 1% of the tumor frequency distribution. Renyi diversity was computed with the R vegan package after each repertoire had been subsampled 100 times to 5,000 TCRs. CDR3 similarity networks were built from amino acid triplet string-kernel similarity, with CDR3s being connected when pairwise similarity was above 0.82. In TCRdb, the public reads were trimmed at Q25 with fastp and aligned with MiXCR, with productive beta chains retained. Entries are consolidated by CDR3 protein sequence, retaining the most common genes and DNA. The V and J calls were determined by TCRdb, not by the authors. The sample profile shows 82,000 or so distinct CDR3 sequences; roughly 12% of them were found once. Roughly 4.2% of the sample goes to the ten largest clones.

The sequence was collected from a male donor with early-stage non-small cell lung cancer. The rearrangement combines TRBV2 with TRBJ1-1; a confident D gene designation cannot be given. The sequencing here drew on PBMCs, taken at surgery. The DNA reads TGTGCCAGCAGTACTTCCGACGGGAACACTGAAGCTTTCTTT. It translates to CASSTSDGNTEAFF. The full variable domain, with segments outside the CDR3 supplied by the reference TRBV2 and TRBJ1-1 proteins, appears as EPEVTQTPSHQVTQMGQEVILRCVPISNHLYFYWYRQILGQKVEFLVSFYNNEISEKSEIFDDQFSVERPDGSNFTLKIRSTKLEDSAMYFCASSTSDGNTEAFFGQGTRLTVV.